This T cell receptor beta chain stems from a study of T cells after yellow fever vaccination. Study-wide results and limits: Most clones from primary vaccination resurfaced after the booster (around 97% CD4, around 91% CD8).

Template switching with 5'RACE generated the TCR cDNA and added a universal primer site and UMIs. TCRdb re-derived calls from the 5' RACE reads in MiXCR, one entry per CDR3 protein. Among 120,000 or so distinct CDR3 sequences listed, roughly 10% were seen once. For this clonotype: Antigen unknown.

V was trimmed by 3 bases and J by 2 bases, leaving 14 bases between them. CDR3 size: 15 residues. CDR1 MGHRA and CDR2 YSYEKL come from the germline V gene. The receptor was isolated from a man younger than 35 who received the YFV17D yellow fever vaccine. The chain links TRBV4-1 to TRBJ2-7; D not resolved. The sample here was CD8+ T cells sorted from PBMCs, taken on the day of the yellow fever booster vaccination. The CDR3 spells CASSQRPQSPYEQYF. The CDR3 DNA is TGCGCCAGCAGCCAGAGGCCTCAGAGCCCCTACGAGCAGTACTTC.